These 25 T cell receptor beta chains were all obtained from the same sample, sequenced in a study of control samples from healthy donors and cancer patients. Profiled with immunoSEQ multiplex PCR; TCRdb holds only in-frame clones, not every one. This table holds some 130,000 clones, about 92% found once. Sequenced: PBMCs. These receptors all stem from a man aged 45-60 years with head and neck cancer.

The chain uses TRBV24-1 and TRBJ2-7, with D perhaps matching TRBD1 (6 bases). Deletions cut 4 bases from V and 6 bases from J, with 12 bases between. Germline V CDR1 and CDR2: KGHDR, SFDVKD. The CDR3 runs 13 residues. This CDR3 is CATSDRDRSEQYF. The CDR3 region has the DNA TGTGCCACCAGTGACCGCGACAGGAGCGAGCAGTACTTC.

V gene TRBV27 combines with J gene TRBJ1-5, with a tentative D call TRBD1 (5 bases). With 8 bases removed from V and 2 bases from J, the gap between germline ends came to 13 bases. This CDR3 spans 14 amino acids. Germline CDR1 MNHEY, CDR2 SMNVEV (reference sequence). CDR3 loop: CASGIRVGNQPQHF. As DNA, the CDR3 is TGTGCCAGCGGGATCAGGGTCGGCAATCAGCCCCAGCATTTT.

This clone appeared a single time. The chain has TRBV29-1 and TRBJ1-1; D possibly corresponds to TRBD1 (6 bases). CDR3 size: 11 residues. CDR1 SQVTM and CDR2 ANQGSEA come from the germline V gene. The germline V and J ends were trimmed by 6 bases and 11 bases, with 16 bases remaining between them. Written as DNA, the CDR3 is TGCAGCGTACCGGGGGGCAGAATGGCTTTCTTT. Protein product: CSVPGGRMAFF.

This rearrangement joins TRBV27 to TRBJ1-6; no reliable D call. Germline V gene data show CDR1 as MNHEY and CDR2 as SMNVEV (reference sequence). V gave up 6 bases and J gave up 7 bases, with 10 bases separating them. The CDR3 covers 13 residues. CDR3 nucleotides: TGTGCCAGCAGGCAACAGAGGAATTCACCCCTCCACTTT. It yields the protein CASRQQRNSPLHF.

The chain joins TRBV6-2 or TRBV6-3 to TRBJ1-1; D is undetermined. Germline CDR1 reads MNHEY; CDR2 reads SVGEGT. V dropped 5 bases and J dropped 4 bases, with 14 bases sitting between them. CDR3 length: 14 amino acids. Here the CDR3 DNA reads TGTGCCAGCAGTCGCCCTCCGGTTCGCACTGAAGCTTTCTTT. Protein product: CASSRPPVRTEAFF.

DNA of the CDR3: TGTGCCTGGAGGGCAGGGCGACTTAATGAAAAACTGTTTTTT. Amino acids: CAWRAGRLNEKLFF. The chain recombines TRBV30 with TRBJ1-4; tentative D call: TRBD1 (5 bases). This CDR3 has 14 amino acids. V lost 3 bases, J lost 4 bases, and 12 bases lay in between. Germline V CDR1 and CDR2: GTSNPN, SVGIG (reference sequence).

J is TRBJ2-7 and V is TRBV7-2, with D perhaps given as TRBD1 or TRBD2 (5 bases each). CDR3 length: 18 amino acids. V was shortened by 2 bases and J by 1 base, with 21 bases between the two germline ends. In germline, CDR1 is SGHTA, CDR2 FQGNSA. CDR3 protein: CASSLSLGVASASYEQYF. The CDR3 DNA follows: TGTGCCAGCAGCTTATCGTTGGGGGTGGCGAGCGCGTCCTACGAGCAGTACTTC.

The rearrangement joins TRBV7-8 to TRBJ1-6; D remains ambiguous. The CDR3 length is 12 residues. Deletions cut 5 bases from V and 9 bases from J, with 8 bases between. Germline assignment: CDR1 SGHVS and CDR2 FQNEAQ. CDR3 sequence reads: CASSPISSPLHF. The CDR3 nucleotides are TGTGCCAGCAGCCCCATAAGTTCACCCCTCCACTTT. The full variable domain, with the rest looked up from reference TRBV7-8 and TRBJ1-6, is GAGVSQSPRYKVAKRGQDVALRCDPISGHVSLFWYQQALGQGPEFLTYFQNEAQLDKSGLPSDRFFAERPEGSVSTLKIQRTQQEDSAVYLCASSPISSPLHFGNGTRLTVT.

The J gene is TRBJ1-2, the V gene TRBV4-3; the match to TRBD1 covers 8 bases. The V gene end was trimmed by 4 bases and the J gene end by 7 bases; junction bases not matched to a gene: 11. This CDR3 is built from 15 residues. Germline V gives CDR1 LGHNA, CDR2 YSLEER. CDR3 residues: CASSPVSQQGAGYTF. CDR3 in DNA: TGCGCCAGCAGCCCAGTTTCTCAGCAGGGGGCTGGCTACACCTTC.

To note about this clone: The sample holds other DNA sequences that translate to the same CDR3. The J gene is TRBJ2-3, the V gene TRBV7-3, with 8 bases that match TRBD1. This CDR3 comprises 14 residues. Germline CDR1 reads SGHTA; CDR2 reads FQGTGA. J lost 4 bases, V lost 4 bases, and 4 bases had no gene match. The CDR3 sequence is CASSSRTGPDTQYF. CDR3 coding DNA: TGTGCCAGCAGCTCCCGGACAGGGCCAGATACGCAGTATTTT. Filled out from reference TRBV7-3 and TRBJ2-3, the complete variable domain reads GAGVSQTPSNKVTEKGKYVELRCDPISGHTALYWYRQSLGQGPEFLIYFQGTGAADDSGLPNDRFFAVRPEGSVSTLKIQRTERGDSAVYLCASSSRTGPDTQYFGPGTRLTVL.

The chain uses TRBV6-2 or TRBV6-3 and TRBJ1-5, with TRBD1 as a possible D gene (5 bases). This CDR3 has 14 residues. Trimming took off 5 bases at V and 7 bases at J, with 15 bases between the two ends. The germline V gene has CDR1 MNHEY and CDR2 SVGEGT. The CDR3 protein is CASSPTAREQPQHF. For the CDR3, the DNA is TGTGCCAGCAGTCCGACAGCGAGGGAGCAGCCCCAGCATTTT.

DNA for the CDR3: TGTGCCAGCTCACCTGATGGGGAGTCATATGGCTACACCTTC. Translated: CASSPDGESYGYTF. This rearrangement joins TRBV18 to TRBJ1-2, with D uncertain. This CDR3 has 14 amino acids. CDR1 KGHSH and CDR2 LQKENI come from the germline V gene. Trimming took off 3 bases at V and 5 bases at J, with 13 bases between the two ends.

The V and J genes are TRBV4-2 and TRBJ2-7, with D hard to call. CDR3 length equals 15 residues. Trimming pared 2 bases from V and 4 bases from J, leaving 15 bases between. Per the germline V gene, CDR1 is LGHNA and CDR2 is YNFKEQ. CDR3 sequence (DNA): TGTGCCAGCAGCCAATTATTGGATCCCAGGTACGAGCAGTACTTC. It specifies CASSQLLDPRYEQYF.

The rearrangement uses TRBV5-5 and TRBJ2-7; a possible D gene is TRBD2 (6 bases). Germline V CDR1 and CDR2: SGHKS, YYEKEE (reference sequence). The CDR3 runs to 16 residues. Trimming left V 1 base short and J 2 bases short, with 16 bases between. The CDR3: CASSLSSSVLTYEQYF. The CDR3 coding sequence is TGTGCCAGCAGCTTGTCCTCTAGCGTCCTGACCTACGAGCAGTACTTC.

This chain joins TRBV28 and TRBJ1-1, with unresolved D. The CDR3 is 14 residues long. Trimming took off 1 base at V and 2 bases at J, with 8 bases between the two ends. CDR1 is MDHEN and CDR2 is SYDVKM in the germline V gene. The CDR3 nucleotides are TGTGCCAGCAGTTTATTATCCCTAAACACTGAAGCTTTCTTT. This translates into CASSLLSLNTEAFF.

This chain uses TRBV6-5 with TRBJ1-1, with D unresolved. Trimming stripped 0 bases from V and 6 bases from J, with 14 bases between. The CDR3 has 15 amino acids. Germline CDR1 and CDR2: MNHEY and SVGAGI. The CDR3 DNA sequence: TGTGCCAGCAGTTACTCGTGGAATCCGGGCGCTGAAGCTTTCTTT. Protein product: CASSYSWNPGAEAFF.

The chain combines TRBV4-1 with TRBJ2-1, with D perhaps being TRBD1 or TRBD2 (5 bases each). From germline, CDR1 is MGHRA and CDR2 YSYEKL. There are 14 residues in the CDR3. The V gene lost 1 base and the J gene lost 3 bases, with 7 bases spanning the gap. The CDR3, as DNA: TGCGCCAGCAGCCAAGTGGGGGACTACAATGAGCAGTTCTTC. This gives the protein CASSQVGDYNEQFF.

V usage is TRBV7-2 and J usage is TRBJ2-5; D could derive from TRBD1 or TRBD2 (6 bases each). The germline V gene encodes CDR1 SGHTA and CDR2 FQGNSA. Trimming pared 5 bases from V and 5 bases from J, leaving 15 bases between. This CDR3 comprises 14 residues. CDR3 sequence reads: CASSKDWRGETQYF. For the CDR3, the DNA is TGTGCCAGCAGCAAGGACTGGAGGGGGGAGACCCAGTACTTC.

The V gene is TRBV5-4, the J gene TRBJ1-2; TRBD1 matches 12 bases. Germline V gene sequence: CDR1 SGHNT, CDR2 YYREEE (reference sequence). The CDR3 runs 18 residues. Unmatched junction bases numbered 14, after V lost 8 bases and J lost 0 bases. The CDR3 bases are TGTGCCAGTCATTTGCGGGACAGGGGGCGCGAAGCTAACTATGGCTACACCTTC. This encodes CASHLRDRGREANYGYTF.

The genes are TRBV3-1 (or the pseudogene TRBV3-2) and TRBJ2-3, with 9 bases aligning to TRBD1. Germline V CDR1 and CDR2: LGHDT, YNNKEL (reference sequence). After removal of 1 base from V and 14 bases from J, the junction contained 4 bases not matched to a gene. The CDR3 loop spans 12 amino acids. This chain's CDR3 is CASSQGGQGPYF. The CDR3 nucleotides are TGTGCCAGCAGCCAAGGGGGACAGGGCCCGTATTTT.

V is TRBV29-1 and J is TRBJ1-1; no clear D. CDR1 and CDR2 (germline): SQVTM, ANQGSEA. V lost 4 bases and J 0 bases, leaving 12 bases between the germline ends. The CDR3 sequence is 14 residues long. DNA for the CDR3: TGCAGCGTTGTAACGGGATTCATGAACACTGAAGCTTTCTTT. The encoded protein is CSVVTGFMNTEAFF. Based on the CDR3 plus reference TRBV29-1 and TRBJ1-1, the full variable domain is SAVISQKPSRDICQRGTSLTIQCQVDSQVTMMFWYRQQPGQSLTLIATANQGSEATYESGFVIDKFPISRPNLTFSTLTVSNMSPEDSSIYLCSVVTGFMNTEAFFGQGTRLTVV.

This clone appeared a single time. V and J are TRBV20-1 and TRBJ1-4, with unresolved D. V lost 3 bases, J lost 6 bases, and 17 bases lay in between. The CDR3 is 15 amino acids. Germline V gives CDR1 DFQATT, CDR2 SNEGSKA (reference sequence). The CDR3 protein is CSASIARAGDEKLFF. The CDR3 nucleotides read TGCAGTGCTAGTATTGCCCGGGCGGGTGATGAAAAACTGTTTTTT.

The J gene is TRBJ2-7, the V gene TRBV2; D possibly corresponds to TRBD2 (6 bases). The CDR3 length is 13 residues. V was cut by 7 bases and J by 4 bases, with 14 bases left in between. Germline V lookup: CDR1 SNHLY, CDR2 FYNNEI. This CDR3 is CASTGFGGYEQYF. CDR3 nucleotides: TGTGCCAGCACGGGGTTTGGGGGGTACGAGCAGTACTTC.

The chain joins TRBV12-5 to TRBJ1-1; D remains ambiguous. V was cut by 6 bases and J by 2 bases, with 10 bases left in between. CDR1 and CDR2 (germline): LGHNT, FRNRAP. The CDR3 is made up of 13 amino acids. The chain's CDR3 is CASGPQTNTEAFF. In nucleotides, the CDR3 is TGTGCTAGTGGCCCACAGACAAACACTGAAGCTTTCTTT.

The CDR3 region is CASSTVKGAGSTDTQYF. Written as DNA, the CDR3 is TGTGCCAGTAGTACGGTGAAAGGAGCGGGGAGCACAGATACGCAGTATTTT. The chain joins TRBV19 to TRBJ2-3, with TRBD2 matching 7 bases. CDR3 length equals 17 residues. V was clipped by 4 bases and J by 0 bases; unmatched bases: 10. In germline, CDR1 is LNHDA, CDR2 SQIVND (reference sequence).